The 29 T cell receptor beta chains reported below all come from one sample, sequenced in a study of blood T cell repertoires in COVID-19. Some clones are missing from TCRdb's copy, which holds only in-frame ones; the method was immunoSEQ multiplex PCR. The sample records roughly 200,000 clones, 80% to 90% being singletons. Sequenced input: peripheral blood. These receptors were obtained from a man aged 55 to 70 with acute or convalescent COVID-19.

The chain is built from TRBV5-6 and TRBJ1-2, with 8 bases aligning to TRBD1. The CDR3 is 14 residues long. The junction had 10 bases not matched to a gene; V was cut back by 4 bases and J by 8 bases. CDR1 is SGHDT and CDR2 is YYEEEE in the germline V gene. Here the CDR3 reads CASSRDRSGLGYTF. DNA for the CDR3: TGTGCCAGCAGCAGGGACAGGTCCGGATTGGGCTACACCTTC.

This chain connects TRBV5-6 to TRBJ2-7; no reliable D call. Trimming took off 2 bases at V and 2 bases at J, with 11 bases between the two ends. The germline V gene has CDR1 SGHDT and CDR2 YYEEEE. The CDR3 sequence is 14 residues long. The CDR3 DNA follows: TGTGCCAGCAGCTTAGGCGGATTCACCTACGAGCAGTACTTC. It specifies CASSLGGFTYEQYF.

The chain combines TRBV19 with TRBJ2-7; 9 bases align to TRBD1. Per the germline V gene, CDR1 is LNHDA and CDR2 is SQIVND (reference sequence). CDR3 size: 14 residues. Losses at the gene ends were 6 bases for V and 5 bases for J; bases not matched to a gene: 8. Here the CDR3 DNA reads TGTGCCAGTAGCCCAACAGGGGGCGTCAACGAGCAGTACTTC. Amino acids: CASSPTGGVNEQYF. Complete variable domain (other parts from reference TRBV19 and TRBJ2-7): DGGITQSPKYLFRKEGQNVTLSCEQNLNHDAMYWYRQDPGQGLRLIYYSQIVNDFQKGDIAEGYSVSREKKESFPLTVTSAQKNPTAFYLCASSPTGGVNEQYFGPGTRLTVT.

The V call is TRBV28, the J call TRBJ1-1; a weak D match, TRBD1 (5 bases). CDR1 is MDHEN, CDR2 SYDVKM, per germline. The CDR3 contains 16 residues. V shed 7 bases and J shed 4 bases, with 22 bases lying between them. In DNA, the CDR3 is TGTGCCAGCACCAATTTGGAGGGGAGTGAGGGCACTGAAGCTTTCTTT. It yields the protein CASTNLEGSEGTEAFF.

The rearrangement joins TRBV28 to TRBJ1-5; D may be TRBD1 (5 bases). This CDR3 is 15 amino acids long. The V and J ends lost 5 bases and 5 bases respectively, with 16 bases between them. CDR1 is MDHEN and CDR2 is SYDVKM in the germline V gene. The CDR3 region is CASSPSGKGDQPQHF. DNA for the CDR3: TGTGCCAGCAGTCCCTCAGGGAAGGGCGATCAGCCCCAGCATTTT.

A single count supports this clone. V is TRBV7-9 and J is TRBJ2-2, with unresolved D. Deletions cut 0 bases from V and 4 bases from J, with 9 bases between. CDR1 SEHNR and CDR2 FQNEAQ come from the germline V gene (reference sequence). This CDR3 is built from 15 residues. CDR3 residues: CASSLAPGVTGELFF. The DNA of the CDR3 is TGTGCCAGCAGCTTAGCCCCCGGAGTCACCGGGGAGCTGTTTTTT. The whole variable domain, remainder taken from reference TRBV7-9 and TRBJ2-2, is DTGVSQNPRHKITKRGQNVTFRCDPISEHNRLYWYRQTLGQGPEFLTYFQNEAQLEKSRLLSDRFSAERPKGSFSTLEIQRTEQGDSAMYLCASSLAPGVTGELFFGEGSRLTVL.

The chain uses TRBV5-1 and TRBJ1-2, with D perhaps TRBD1 (5 bases). Germline CDR1 and CDR2: SGHRS and YFSETQ. The CDR3 loop spans 14 amino acids. The ends were cut back, 0 bases at V and 2 bases at J, with 8 bases in the middle. The CDR3 region is CASSLGGANYGYTF. CDR3 nucleotide sequence: TGCGCCAGCAGCTTGGGCGGGGCCAACTATGGCTACACCTTC.

The chain recombines TRBV6-5 with TRBJ2-2, with 10 positions matching TRBD2. CDR1 is MNHEY, CDR2 SVGAGI, per germline. The CDR3 spans 15 residues. The ends lost 7 bases at V and 5 bases at J; junction bases unmatched: 7. The CDR3 is CASTLTSGPTGELFF. CDR3 DNA: TGTGCCAGCACCCTGACTAGCGGGCCTACCGGGGAGCTGTTTTTT.

The chain carries TRBV7-9 and TRBJ2-7; D remains ambiguous. Germline V gene lookup returns CDR1 SEHNR and CDR2 FQNEAQ (reference sequence). CDR3 length: 15 amino acids. Trimming stripped 2 bases from V and 0 bases from J, with 11 bases between. CDR3 DNA: TGTGCCAGCAGCTTAAATCTCCTCAGCTCCTACGAGCAGTACTTC. Translated, it gives CASSLNLLSSYEQYF.

The chain recombines TRBV6-2 or TRBV6-3 with TRBJ1-5; the D gene is possibly TRBD1 (6 bases). CDR1 MNHEY and CDR2 SVGEGT come from the germline V gene. This CDR3 region has 16 residues. Trimming stripped 0 bases from V and 7 bases from J, with 16 bases between. DNA of the CDR3: TGTGCCAGCAGTTACTCGCGCAGGGGATTCGGCCAGCCCCAGCATTTT. Translation gives CASSYSRRGFGQPQHF.

The gene calls are TRBV19 and TRBJ1-1; D possibly corresponds to TRBD1 (5 bases). The CDR3 is 15 residues long. V lost 4 bases to trimming and J lost 0 bases, with 12 bases between them. In germline, CDR1 is LNHDA, CDR2 SQIVND (reference sequence). The CDR3 protein is CASSTAGRVNTEAFF. In DNA, the CDR3 is TGTGCCAGTAGTACCGCGGGACGGGTGAACACTGAAGCTTTCTTT.

The gene calls are TRBV3-1 (or the pseudogene TRBV3-2) and TRBJ2-7; TRBD2 might be the D (5 bases). Between the trimmed V and J ends, which lost 4 bases and 0 bases, there was a span of 13 bases. Germline assignment: CDR1 LGHDT and CDR2 YNNKEL (reference sequence). This CDR3 has 15 residues. CDR3 residues: CASSRNSGSSYEQYF. The CDR3 nucleotides are TGTGCCAGCAGCCGTAACAGTGGGAGCTCCTACGAGCAGTACTTC.

The J gene is TRBJ1-2, the V gene TRBV5-4; 8 bases line up with TRBD1. The CDR3 runs to 15 residues. Germline CDR1 SGHNT, CDR2 YYREEE (reference sequence). After removal of 1 base from V and 4 bases from J, the junction contained 6 bases not matched to a gene. Here the CDR3 reads CASSLRAGGPYGYTF. DNA for the CDR3: TGTGCCAGCAGCTTGCGGGCAGGGGGCCCCTATGGCTACACCTTC. The full variable domain, in which reference TRBV5-4 and TRBJ1-2 provide the parts outside the CDR3, is ETGVTQSPTHLIKTRGQQVTLRCSSQSGHNTVSWYQQALGQGPQFIFQYYREEENGRGNFPPRFSGLQFPNYSSELNVNALELDDSALYLCASSLRAGGPYGYTFGSGTRLTVV.

V and J are TRBV10-2 and TRBJ1-2, with D maybe TRBD1 (5 bases). Germline CDR1 and CDR2: WSHSY and SAAADI. The CDR3 runs 13 residues. V dropped 3 bases and J dropped 2 bases, with 7 bases sitting between them. The CDR3 region is CASSDQGNYGYTF. Written as DNA, the CDR3 is TGCGCCAGCAGTGACCAGGGCAACTATGGCTACACCTTC.

The chain recombines TRBV29-1 with TRBJ2-3; 7 bases align to TRBD2. The CDR3 spans 12 residues. J lost 0 bases, V lost 7 bases, and 1 base had no gene match. Germline CDR1 reads SQVTM; CDR2 reads ANQGSEA. The CDR3 DNA sequence: TGCAGCGGCGGGGGTAGCACAGATACGCAGTATTTT. This codes for CSGGGSTDTQYF.

This chain links TRBV5-3 with TRBJ2-7, with D possibly TRBD2 on 7 matching bases. TRBV5-3 is an ORF, with its function uncertain. Trimming pared 4 bases from V and 6 bases from J, leaving 17 bases between. The CDR3 covers 14 residues. CDR3 bases: TGTGCCAGAAGCCCGACCGGGGGGCGCGGCGAGCAGTACTTC. This translates into CARSPTGGRGEQYF.

The chain couples TRBV7-9 to TRBJ1-6; D remains unclear. The CDR3 length is 14 residues. Germline CDR1 SEHNR, CDR2 FQNEAQ (reference sequence). Trimming took off 1 base at V and 7 bases at J, with 8 bases between the two ends. The CDR3 bases are TGTGCCAGCAGCTTAGGCACATCAAATTCACCCCTCCACTTT. Protein product: CASSLGTSNSPLHF.

The chain carries TRBV28 and TRBJ1-1; perhaps TRBD1 as D (6 bases). Germline-derived CDR1 and CDR2 are MDHEN and SYDVKM. The CDR3 spans 13 residues. The V end was cut by 7 bases, the J end by 8 bases, with 17 bases between. DNA for the CDR3: TGTGCCAGCACCGTACAGGGAGTCCACGAAGCTTTCTTT. Translated, it gives CASTVQGVHEAFF.

V gene TRBV5-4 combines with J gene TRBJ1-1; D gene uncertain. The CDR3 runs to 13 residues. The V end lost 0 bases, the J end lost 4 bases, and 7 bases lay between the germline ends. Germline values: CDR1 SGHNT, CDR2 YYREEE (reference sequence). This chain's CDR3 is CASSLAGSTEAFF. Here the CDR3 DNA reads TGTGCCAGCAGCTTGGCAGGTAGCACTGAAGCTTTCTTT.

V and J are TRBV5-4 and TRBJ2-7; maybe TRBD2 (5 bases). In germline, CDR1 is SGHNT, CDR2 YYREEE (reference sequence). The V end lost 2 bases, the J end lost 0 bases, and 12 bases lay between the germline ends. This CDR3 has 15 amino acids. As DNA, the CDR3 is TGTGCCAGCAGCTTAGGGAAGCGGACCTCCTACGAGCAGTACTTC. This encodes CASSLGKRTSYEQYF. The complete variable domain, with remaining parts taken from reference TRBV5-4 and TRBJ2-7, reads ETGVTQSPTHLIKTRGQQVTLRCSSQSGHNTVSWYQQALGQGPQFIFQYYREEENGRGNFPPRFSGLQFPNYSSELNVNALELDDSALYLCASSLGKRTSYEQYFGPGTRLTVT.

Remarks on this clone: The same CDR3 is also encoded by other DNA sequences in this sample. V usage is TRBV27 and J usage is TRBJ2-3; 9 nucleotides match TRBD2. V gave up 5 bases and J gave up 2 bases; unmatched junction bases: 2. Germline V CDR1 and CDR2: MNHEY, SMNVEV (reference sequence). CDR3 length: 14 amino acids. As DNA, the CDR3 is TGTGCCAGCAGTGGCGGGAGGGTCACAGATACGCAGTATTTT. Its translation: CASSGGRVTDTQYF.

The chain is built from TRBV27 and TRBJ2-2; 7 bases agree with TRBD2. CDR1 is MNHEY and CDR2 is SMNVEV in the germline V gene (reference sequence). V lost 4 bases and J lost 4; bases outside the gene matches: 12. CDR3 length equals 17 residues. The CDR3 sequence: CASSSLIGSGSTGELFF. The CDR3 DNA follows: TGTGCCAGCAGTTCCCTCATCGGTAGCGGGTCCACCGGGGAGCTGTTTTTT.

This clone was counted once. The chain has TRBV19 and TRBJ2-3, with 7 bases lining up with TRBD2. The CDR3 has 15 amino acids. CDR1 is LNHDA, CDR2 SQIVND, per germline (reference sequence). Trimming took 3 bases from V and 5 from J; bases not matched to a gene: 8. CDR3 region: CASSMTAGLEDTQYF. CDR3 bases: TGTGCCAGTAGTATGACAGCGGGACTCGAAGATACGCAGTATTTT.

The chain links TRBV27 to TRBJ2-2; 14 bases are a match to TRBD2. The CDR3 totals 15 residues. Per germline, CDR1 MNHEY and CDR2 SMNVEV (reference sequence). The trim removed 5 bases at V and 6 bases at J, leaving 2 bases unmatched. CDR3 in amino acids: CASSPTSGRAGELFF. In nucleotides, the CDR3 is TGTGCCAGCAGTCCGACTAGCGGGAGGGCCGGGGAGCTGTTTTTT.

This clone was counted only a few times. J is TRBJ2-2 and V is TRBV11-2, with a weak D call TRBD2 (5 bases). Trimming left V 3 bases short and J 4 bases short, with 9 bases between. This CDR3 contains 14 residues. Looked up from germline, CDR1 is SGHAT and CDR2 is FQNNGV. The CDR3 DNA is TGTGCCAGCAGCTTGCTAGCTGGCACCGGGGAGCTGTTTTTT. It yields the protein CASSLLAGTGELFF.

This clone turned up a few times. This chain uses TRBV4-2 with TRBJ2-1, with a possible D match to TRBD2 (5 bases). Germline V gives CDR1 LGHNA, CDR2 YNFKEQ. This CDR3 has 17 amino acids. Trimming left V 0 bases short and J 0 bases short, with 12 bases between. CDR3 sequence reads: CASSQDESGASYNEQFF. CDR3 DNA sequence: TGTGCCAGCAGCCAAGACGAGAGCGGAGCCTCCTACAATGAGCAGTTCTTC.

The genes are TRBV20-1 and TRBJ2-5, with TRBD2 matching 8 bases. CDR1 DFQATT and CDR2 SNEGSKA come from the germline V gene (reference sequence). With 3 bases clipped from V and 1 base from J, the junction kept 7 bases outside the gene matches. The CDR3 has 15 amino acids. As DNA, the CDR3 is TGCAGTGCTAGTTATGGACTAGCCGTCCAAGAGACCCAGTACTTC. Translation gives CSASYGLAVQETQYF.

This clone showed up just once. The chain carries TRBV5-1 and TRBJ2-3, with D tentatively TRBD1 (6 bases). The CDR3 extends over 18 amino acids. CDR1 SGHRS and CDR2 YFSETQ come from the germline V gene. V lost 3 bases to trimming and J lost 3 bases, with 23 bases between them. The CDR3 here is CASSSGASGRAWTDTQYF. The DNA for the CDR3 is TGCGCCAGCAGCTCAGGGGCCTCGGGCCGGGCCTGGACAGATACGCAGTATTTT.

V is TRBV10-1 and J is TRBJ2-1, with 12 bases that match TRBD2. The germline V gene encodes CDR1 WNHNN and CDR2 SYGVQD (reference sequence). V shed 5 bases and J 3 bases; nucleotides not matched to a gene: 5. The CDR3 runs 16 residues. In DNA form, the CDR3 reads TGCGCCAGCAGTCCTTGGACTAGCGGGGACTACAATGAGCAGTTCTTC. This gives the protein CASSPWTSGDYNEQFF.